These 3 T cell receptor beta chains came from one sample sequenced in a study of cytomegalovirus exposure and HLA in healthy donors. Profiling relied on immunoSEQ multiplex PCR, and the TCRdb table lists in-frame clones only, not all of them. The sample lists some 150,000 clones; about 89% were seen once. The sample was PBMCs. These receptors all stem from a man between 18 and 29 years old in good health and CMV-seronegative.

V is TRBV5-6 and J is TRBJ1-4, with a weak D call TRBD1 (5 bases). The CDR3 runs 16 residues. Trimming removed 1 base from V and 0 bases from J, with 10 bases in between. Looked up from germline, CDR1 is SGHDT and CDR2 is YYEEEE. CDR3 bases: TGTGCCAGCAGCTTGCTGACAGCAGCAACTAATGAAAAACTGTTTTTT. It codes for CASSLLTAATNEKLFF.

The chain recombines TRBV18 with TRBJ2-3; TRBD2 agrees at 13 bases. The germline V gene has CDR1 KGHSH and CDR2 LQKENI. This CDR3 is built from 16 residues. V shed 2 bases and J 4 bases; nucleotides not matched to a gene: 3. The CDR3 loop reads CASSPRLAGGADTQYF. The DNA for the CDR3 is TGTGCCAGCTCACCAAGACTAGCGGGAGGCGCAGATACGCAGTATTTT.

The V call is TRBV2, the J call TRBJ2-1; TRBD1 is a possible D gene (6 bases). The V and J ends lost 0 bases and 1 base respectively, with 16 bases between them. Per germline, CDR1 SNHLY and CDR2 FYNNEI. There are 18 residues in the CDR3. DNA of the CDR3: TGTGCCAGCAGTGAAGCGCTTCTCGCCAGGGGTTCCTACAATGAGCAGTTCTTC. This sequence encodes CASSEALLARGSYNEQFF.